This T cell receptor beta chain was sequenced in a study of blood T cell repertoires in COVID-19. This CDR3 has 15 residues. V lost 6 bases to trimming and J lost 8 bases; unmatched junction nucleotides: 12. Germline V CDR1 and CDR2: MNHEY, SVGAGI. In the original workflow: Quantification of nucleated cells was approximated via reference gene primer amplification. TCRdb's copy holds only in-frame clones and misses some; the assay was immunoSEQ multiplex PCR. From that table come the V and J calls and clone size; the DNA was used to work out D and trimming. The sample carries approximately 120,000 clones, roughly 83% recorded once.

The rearrangement joins TRBV6-5 to TRBJ2-1, with TRBD2 matching 8 bases. Sequencing used peripheral blood. This sequence originates from a human donor in a cohort sampled during active COVID-19. CDR3: CASSSPGVAGYEQFF. CDR3 nucleotide sequence: TGTGCCAGCAGCTCCCCCGGAGTAGCGGGATATGAGCAGTTCTTC.